These 21 T cell receptor beta chains share one sample of origin, sequenced in a study of identical twins. TCRdb called the 5' RACE reads again in MiXCR, with one record for every CDR3 protein. The top ten hold less than 15% of the sample, which has 600,000 to 850,000 distinct CDR3 sequences, 15% to 20% seen once. This sample was shared with a second study, whose subject was T cells expressing NK-cell markers.

Specimen: PBMCs. These receptors all stem from a young woman in good health.

Comment on this clonotype: Germline and junction disagree at one end, which may indicate a read error. The chain recombines TRBV12-3 or TRBV12-4 with TRBJ1-6, with 10 nucleotides matching TRBD1. The CDR3 consists of 14 residues. CDR3 in amino acids: CASKRDRGNSPLRF. In nucleotides, the CDR3 is TGTGCCAGCAAACGGGACAGGGGTAATTCACCCCTCCGCTTT.

This clonotype was counted a few times. The chain employs TRBV5-1 and TRBJ2-3; TRBD1 matches at 8 bases. CDR1 is SGHRS and CDR2 is YFSETQ in the germline V gene. CDR3 length equals 17 residues. V lost 2 bases to trimming and J lost 4 bases; unmatched junction nucleotides: 12. This chain's CDR3 is CASSFSVRTGSADTQYF. The CDR3, as DNA: TGCGCCAGCAGCTTCTCCGTTAGGACAGGGTCCGCAGATACGCAGTATTTT.

Here the CDR3 reads CASSPGHRAYEQYF. DNA of the CDR3: TGTGCCAGCAGTCCGGGACACAGGGCCTACGAGCAGTACTTC. The chain recombines TRBV6-1 with TRBJ2-7, with D possibly being TRBD1 (6 bases). Germline-derived CDR1 and CDR2 are MNHNS and SASEGT. This CDR3 contains 14 residues. V was clipped by 5 bases and J by 2 bases, with 13 bases between them.

The J gene is TRBJ2-2, the V gene TRBV25-1; possibly TRBD1 for D (5 bases). This CDR3 region has 14 residues. Trimming cost V 1 base and J 4 bases, with 7 bases left between them. Germline V gives CDR1 MGHDK, CDR2 SYGVNS. The CDR3 DNA follows: TGTGCCAGCAGTGAATCTGGGGCCACCGGGGAGCTGTTTTTT. This codes for CASSESGATGELFF.

The table lists this clonotype with many counts. The V call is TRBV20-1, the J call TRBJ2-1; no firm D call. Per germline, CDR1 DFQATT and CDR2 SNEGSKA (reference sequence). This CDR3 has 11 residues. Trimming left V 0 bases short and J 8 bases short, with 5 bases between. The CDR3 DNA sequence: TGCAGTGCTAGAGAGCTTGATGAGCAGTTCTTC. Amino acids: CSARELDEQFF.

This clonotype was counted only a few times. The J gene is TRBJ2-5, the V gene TRBV5-1; D ambiguous. V lost 1 base, J lost 2 bases, and 9 bases lay in between. Germline V gene sequence: CDR1 SGHRS, CDR2 YFSETQ. This CDR3 spans 14 amino acids. CDR3 sequence (DNA): TGCGCCAGCAGCTTGTTGTCACAACAAGAGACCCAGTACTTC. This codes for CASSLLSQQETQYF.

This rearrangement joins TRBV27 to TRBJ2-5, with D unresolved. The CDR3 consists of 12 residues. From germline, CDR1 is MNHEY and CDR2 SMNVEV (reference sequence). V was shortened by 8 bases and J by 2 bases, with 9 bases between the two germline ends. The DNA for the CDR3 is TGTGCCAGCGGGCCTAAACAAGAGACCCAGTACTTC. It translates to CASGPKQETQYF.

Only a few counts were recorded for this clonotype. This chain joins TRBV20-1 and TRBJ2-1; tentative D call: TRBD2 (5 bases). The length of the CDR3 is 15 residues. The germline gives CDR1 DFQATT, CDR2 SNEGSKA (reference sequence). The germline V and J ends were trimmed by 3 bases and 4 bases, with 16 bases remaining between them. In DNA form, the CDR3 reads TGCAGTGCTAGTCCTCCGGGGAGTTCTTACAATGAGCAGTTCTTC. It encodes CSASPPGSSYNEQFF.

This chain links TRBV10-3 with TRBJ1-1, with a tentative D call TRBD1 (6 bases). V gave up 6 bases and J gave up 3 bases, with 14 bases separating them. The CDR3 extends over 14 amino acids. Per the germline V gene, CDR1 is ENHRY and CDR2 is SYGVKD. CDR3 sequence reads: CAIRATGRDTEAFF. The CDR3 DNA is TGTGCCATCAGGGCTACAGGGAGGGACACTGAAGCTTTCTTT.

The V call is TRBV9, the J call TRBJ2-3; TRBD2 agrees at 7 bases. CDR1 and CDR2 (germline): SGDLS, YYNGEE. The CDR3 spans 16 residues. V lost 3 bases, J lost 2 bases, and 9 bases stayed unmatched. Written as DNA, the CDR3 is TGTGCCAGCAGCGCGGGAACTAGCGCGGCCACAGATACGCAGTATTTT. This translates into CASSAGTSAATDTQYF. The full variable domain, with the rest looked up from reference TRBV9 and TRBJ2-3, is DSGVTQTPKHLITATGQRVTLRCSPRSGDLSVYWYQQSLDQGLQFLIQYYNGEERAKGNILERFSAQQFPDLHSELNLSSLELGDSALYFCASSAGTSAATDTQYFGPGTRLTVL.

This chain uses TRBV4-3 with TRBJ2-1; 8 bases are shared with TRBD2. Germline V gives CDR1 LGHNA, CDR2 YSLEER. With 5 bases clipped from V and 4 bases from J, the junction kept 7 bases outside the gene matches. The CDR3 is 15 amino acids. As DNA, the CDR3 is TGCGCCAGCAGCTCAGCTAGCGGGCCTTACAATGAGCAGTTCTTC. Translated: CASSSASGPYNEQFF.

This clonotype occurred a few times. The CDR3: CSARMTGGEISGNTIYF. The CDR3 bases are TGCAGTGCTAGAATGACAGGGGGCGAAATCTCTGGAAACACCATATATTTT. The rearrangement links TRBV20-1 to TRBJ1-3, with TRBD1 identical over 10 bases. Germline V gene sequence: CDR1 DFQATT, CDR2 SNEGSKA (reference sequence). This CDR3 has 17 amino acids. V lost 2 bases to trimming and J lost 0 bases; unmatched junction nucleotides: 7.

This chain links TRBV7-9 with TRBJ1-1, with D possibly TRBD1 on 5 matching bases. The CDR3 extends over 15 amino acids. In germline, CDR1 is SEHNR, CDR2 FQNEAQ (reference sequence). V gave up 4 bases and J gave up 0 bases, with 12 bases separating them. CDR3 sequence: CASSSTTGLNTEAFF. In DNA, the CDR3 is TGTGCCAGCAGCTCCACCACAGGCTTGAACACTGAAGCTTTCTTT. Supplemented by reference TRBV7-9 and TRBJ1-1, the full variable domain reads DTGVSQNPRHKITKRGQNVTFRCDPISEHNRLYWYRQTLGQGPEFLTYFQNEAQLEKSRLLSDRFSAERPKGSFSTLEIQRTEQGDSAMYLCASSSTTGLNTEAFFGQGTRLTVV.

The V and J genes are TRBV20-1 and TRBJ2-1; D perhaps matches TRBD1 (6 bases). Germline CDR1 is DFQATT and CDR2 is SNEGSKA (reference sequence). The CDR3 length is 13 residues. V lost 2 bases, J lost 6 bases, and 11 bases lay in between. CDR3 sequence reads: CSARQGISNEQFF. DNA for the CDR3: TGCAGTGCTAGACAGGGGATCTCCAATGAGCAGTTCTTC.

This clonotype was seen ten or more times. The chain employs TRBV12-3 or TRBV12-4 and TRBJ1-5; unclear D gene. CDR3 length equals 13 residues. Trimming stripped 6 bases from V and 6 bases from J, with 12 bases between. DNA for the CDR3: TGTGCCAGCAGCCCCACCCTGGGTCAGCCCCAGCATTTT. It is translated as CASSPTLGQPQHF.

This clonotype appeared a single time. The V call is TRBV7-2, the J call TRBJ2-7; 7 bases fit TRBD2. This CDR3 contains 15 residues. From germline, CDR1 is SGHTA and CDR2 FQGNSA. Trimming removed 1 base from V and 5 bases from J; junction bases left unmatched: 8. CDR3 sequence reads: CASSLGWGGSNEQYF. DNA for the CDR3: TGTGCCAGCAGCTTAGGTTGGGGAGGGTCCAACGAGCAGTACTTC.

This sequence joins TRBV10-2 and TRBJ2-6; D is possibly TRBD1 (5 bases). V lost 2 bases and J lost 1, with 9 bases in between. The CDR3 has 16 residues. CDR1 and CDR2 (germline): WSHSY, SAAADI. DNA of the CDR3: TGCGCCAGCAGTGAGCGAAGGGGATCTGGGGCCAACGTCCTGACTTTC. It translates to CASSERRGSGANVLTF.

Only a few counts were recorded for this clonotype. The chain recombines TRBV27 with TRBJ2-7; TRBD2 matches 7 bases. Germline V lookup: CDR1 MNHEY, CDR2 SMNVEV (reference sequence). V was pared by 3 bases and J by 0 bases, with 8 bases of the junction left unmatched. The CDR3 sequence is 16 residues long. CDR3 in amino acids: CASSFVLATSSYEQYF. For the CDR3, the DNA is TGTGCCAGCAGTTTCGTACTAGCGACTTCCTCCTACGAGCAGTACTTC.

This clonotype occurred a few times. V usage is TRBV6-6 and J usage is TRBJ2-2, with D hard to call. This CDR3 comprises 13 residues. V lost 1 base, J lost 8 bases, and 8 bases lay in between. From germline, CDR1 is MNHNY and CDR2 SVGAGI (reference sequence). DNA of the CDR3: TGTGCCAGCAGTTACTTGGGCTGGGGGGAGCTGTTTTTT. Translation: CASSYLGWGELFF.

This clonotype appeared a few times. The chain links TRBV29-1 to TRBJ1-3; a possible D gene is TRBD1 (5 bases). CDR1 is SQVTM, CDR2 ANQGSEA, per germline. V was pared by 4 bases and J by 3 bases, with 10 bases between. The length of the CDR3 is 13 residues. CDR3 sequence (DNA): TGCAGCGTTGTACGGGACCGTGGAAACACCATATATTTT. Protein product: CSVVRDRGNTIYF.

This rearrangement joins TRBV6-4 to TRBJ2-1; no clear D. Trimming removed 1 base at V and 9 bases at J, with 13 bases between. Germline CDR1 and CDR2: MRHNA and SNTAGT. The CDR3 is made up of 14 amino acids. The CDR3 DNA reads as TGTGCCAGCAGTGACTTCTCCGACGGTTCTGAGCAGTTCTTC. This translates into CASSDFSDGSEQFF.